The rows below give T cell receptor beta chains drawn from one sample of a study of cytomegalovirus exposure and HLA in healthy donors. Some clones are missing from TCRdb's copy, which holds only in-frame ones; the method was immunoSEQ multiplex PCR. The top ten hold approximately 2.6% of the sample, which has 100,000 to 150,000 clones, 65% to 90% seen once. Sequencing was done on a sample of PBMCs. The receptors originated from a man aged 50-59 years in good health and CMV-seronegative. Each CDR3 is given with its conserved first and last residue. The D gene is left open where the match is weak. Size values are once, few and many counts, or a class for expanded clones, and some rows have none.

NA TRBJ1-2 TRBV7-9 TRBD1 CASSLVGGQANYGYTF TGTGCCAGCAGCTTAGTAGGGGGACAGGCTAACTATGGCTACACCTTC
NA TRBJ1-2 TRBV4-1 TRBD1 CASSQVRTGEGYGYTF TGCGCCAGCAGCCAAGTAAGGACAGGGGAGGGCTATGGCTACACCTTC
NA TRBJ2-3 TRBV5-1 NA CASSLVTDTDTQYF TGCGCCAGCAGCTTGGTGACAGACACAGATACGCAGTATTTT
NA TRBJ2-5 TRBV4-1 NA CASSHPSGETQYF TGCGCCAGCAGCCACCCCTCGGGGGAGACCCAGTACTTC
NA TRBJ1-2 TRBV12-5 NA CASGSSGKANYGYTF TGTGCTAGTGGTTCCAGCGGCAAAGCTAACTATGGCTACACCTTC
once TRBJ1-1 TRBV5-1 NA CASTEGAEAFF TGCGCCAGCACCGAAGGGGCTGAAGCTTTCTTT
NA TRBJ1-1 TRBV19 NA CASSIGTNTEAFF TGTGCCAGTAGTATAGGGACTAACACTGAAGCTTTCTTT
NA TRBJ2-1 TRBV9 NA CASSPGNSPPNEQFF TGTGCCAGCAGCCCAGGGAACTCCCCCCCCAATGAGCAGTTCTTC
NA TRBJ1-6 TRBV7-9 TRBD1 CASSPGTGVSPLHF TGTGCCAGCAGCCCCGGGACAGGAGTTTCACCCCTCCACTTT
NA TRBJ1-4 TRBV28 NA CASRQVTGGSDEKLFF TGTGCCAGCAGACAAGTGACAGGCGGATCGGATGAAAAACTGTTTTTT
NA TRBJ1-5 TRBV27 NA CASSLTAGSNQPQHF TGTGCCAGCAGTTTAACGGCAGGTAGCAATCAGCCCCAGCATTTT
NA TRBJ1-2 TRBV13 TRBD1 CASSRGQSGYGYTF TGTGCCAGCAGCCGGGGACAGTCGGGGTATGGCTACACCTTC
NA TRBJ2-3 TRBV5-6 TRBD2 CASSQSRLAGGYTDTQYF TGTGCCAGCAGCCAATCCCGACTAGCGGGGGGGTACACAGATACGCAGTATTTT
NA TRBJ2-5 TRBV6-1 NA CASVGGIQETQYF TGTGCCAGCGTCGGGGGAATTCAAGAGACCCAGTACTTC
NA TRBJ1-1 TRBV27 NA CASSLSWNTEAFF TGTGCCAGCAGTTTGTCGTGGAACACTGAAGCTTTCTTT
NA TRBJ2-7 TRBV9 TRBD2 CASSPSGRGPPDEQYF TGTGCCAGCAGCCCTAGCGGGAGGGGGCCCCCCGACGAGCAGTACTTC
NA TRBJ2-7 TRBV2 TRBD1 CASSTNLLGTGVGEQYF TGTGCCAGCAGTACAAACTTATTGGGGACAGGGGTGGGCGAGCAGTACTTC
NA TRBJ2-4 TRBV9 TRBD1 CASSGQGIGKNIQYF TGTGCCAGCAGCGGACAGGGGATCGGCAAAAACATTCAGTACTTC
NA TRBJ2-7 TRBV10-3 NA CAIRTDRIPPDEQYF TGTGCCATCAGGACCGACAGGATACCCCCGGACGAGCAGTACTTC
NA TRBJ1-6 TRBV4-1 TRBD1 CASSQDPHGQGRSPLHF TGCGCCAGCAGCCAAGATCCCCACGGACAGGGTCGATCACCCCTCCACTTT
NA TRBJ1-2 TRBV13 TRBD1 CASSLGGQGREGYTF TGTGCCAGCAGCTTAGGAGGACAGGGCAGAGAGGGCTACACCTTC
NA TRBJ2-5 TRBV6-1 NA CASSYQETQYF TGTGCCAGCAGTTATCAAGAGACCCAGTACTTC
few TRBJ1-5 TRBV6-1 NA CASSDREGWQPQHF TGTGCCAGCAGTGACAGGGAGGGGTGGCAGCCCCAGCATTTT
NA TRBJ1-5 TRBV2 NA CASSPVAGTMSQHF TGTGCCAGCAGCCCCGTGGCGGGGACGATGTCCCAGCATTTT
once TRBJ2-7 TRBV7-9 TRBD1 CASSHRGVHRVSYEQYF TGTGCCAGCAGCCACAGGGGAGTTCACCGGGTGTCCTACGAGCAGTACTTC
NA TRBJ2-2 TRBV7-3 NA CASSLSRTGELFF TGTGCCAGCAGCTTAAGTCGTACCGGGGAGCTGTTTTTT
once TRBJ2-7 TRBV29-1 TRBD1 CSARTLTGGEQYF TGCAGCGCCCGAACCCTTACAGGGGGCGAGCAGTACTTC
NA TRBJ2-7 TRBV30 NA CAWSVATGRSEQYF TGTGCCTGGAGTGTCGCGACAGGGAGGAGCGAGCAGTACTTC
NA TRBJ1-4 TRBV6-6 NA CASSYPEGGGEKLFF TGTGCCAGCAGTTACCCCGAGGGGGGGGGTGAAAAACTGTTTTTT
NA TRBJ2-3 TRBV9 TRBD2 CASSSVSGGAGDTQYF TGTGCCAGCAGCTCCGTAAGCGGGGGGGCCGGAGATACGCAGTATTTT
many TRBJ1-4 TRBV5-6 NA CASSLRGINEKLFF TGTGCCAGCAGCTTGAGAGGGATCAATGAAAAACTGTTTTTT
NA TRBJ1-6 TRBV6-5 NA CASSYTMGGYNSPLHF TGTGCCAGCAGTTACACAATGGGGGGTTATAATTCACCCCTCCACTTT
NA TRBJ2-2 TRBV2 NA CASSILRANTGELFF TGTGCCAGCAGTATCTTGCGGGCGAACACCGGGGAGCTGTTTTTT
NA TRBJ2-2 TRBV5-8 TRBD1 CASSKDRQGTGELFF TGTGCCAGCAGCAAGGACAGACAGGGCACCGGGGAGCTGTTTTTT
NA TRBJ2-1 TRBV6-5 TRBD2 CASSYLAGGINEQFF TGTGCCAGCAGTTACCTAGCGGGGGGGATTAATGAGCAGTTCTTC
NA TRBJ2-7 TRBV2 NA CASTEERTAYEQYF TGTGCCAGCACCGAGGAGCGGACGGCCTACGAGCAGTACTTC
NA TRBJ2-7 TRBV5-4 NA CASSLWVGGTYEQYF TGTGCCAGCAGCTTGTGGGTGGGGGGTACCTACGAGCAGTACTTC
NA TRBJ2-1 TRBV13 NA CASTTRGRGTYNEQFF TGTGCCAGCACCACTAGGGGTCGGGGGACCTACAATGAGCAGTTCTTC
NA TRBJ1-1 TRBV5-1 NA CASSLRPGGGTEAFF TGCGCCAGCAGCTTGAGGCCGGGCGGGGGCACTGAAGCTTTCTTT
NA TRBJ1-1 TRBV6-4 NA CASRTQGGINTEAFF TGTGCCAGCAGAACCCAGGGAGGAATAAACACTGAAGCTTTCTTT
NA TRBJ2-1 TRBV10-3 TRBD2 CATLSTSGGEVEQFF TGTGCCACCCTCTCCACTAGCGGGGGGGAGGTTGAGCAGTTCTTC
NA TRBJ1-4 TRBV27 TRBD1 CASSLWTGRVEKLFF TGTGCCAGCAGTTTGTGGACAGGAAGGGTTGAAAAACTGTTTTTT
once TRBJ1-5 TRBV7-9 NA CASGGDLGADNQPQHF TGTGCCAGCGGCGGTGACCTGGGGGCTGACAATCAGCCCCAGCATTTT
NA TRBJ2-7 TRBV15 NA CATSRMKQAYEQYF TGTGCCACCAGCAGGATGAAACAGGCCTACGAGCAGTACTTC
NA TRBJ2-7 TRBV10-3 NA CAISEVSGGYEQYF TGTGCCATCAGTGAGGTGTCCGGGGGCTACGAGCAGTACTTC
NA TRBJ2-7 TRBV4-1 NA CASSHKQDYEQYF TGCGCCAGCAGCCATAAACAGGACTACGAGCAGTACTTC
NA TRBJ1-6 TRBV7-9 TRBD1 CASSLTRDRVSPLHF TGTGCCAGCAGCTTGACCCGGGACAGGGTTTCACCCCTCCACTTT
NA TRBJ2-1 TRBV11-2 TRBD1 CASSSVRGRSYNEQFF TGTGCCAGCAGCTCCGTCAGGGGGCGATCCTACAATGAGCAGTTCTTC
NA TRBJ1-1 TRBV19 NA CASSFAGRVDLNTEAFF TGTGCCAGTAGTTTTGCGGGAAGGGTAGACCTGAACACTGAAGCTTTCTTT
NA TRBJ2-3 TRBV10-3 TRBD1 CATQDNPWEGQGYF TGTGCCACCCAAGACAACCCCTGGGAAGGACAGGGGTATTTT
NA TRBJ2-3 TRBV4-1 NA CASSQRLVSVADTQYF TGCGCCAGCAGCCAAAGACTAGTGAGTGTTGCAGATACGCAGTATTTT
NA TRBJ1-2 TRBV5-1 TRBD1 CASSAGQAQGYGYTF TGCGCCAGCAGCGCGGGACAGGCCCAAGGGTATGGCTACACCTTC
NA TRBJ2-7 TRBV29-1 NA CSVVRGGEQYF TGCAGCGTTGTAAGGGGTGGCGAGCAGTACTTC
NA TRBJ2-6 TRBV7-3 NA CASSHPNTVSGSGANVLTF TGTGCCAGCAGCCACCCCAATACGGTTTCGGGATCTGGGGCCAACGTCCTGACTTTC